This TCR beta chain was documented in a study of T cell repertoires in cytomegalovirus infection. Study in general: As its CMV epitopes, the study selected recently identified HLA-C-restricted and well-studied HLA-B-restricted targets. Signatures in public TCR beta sequences pointed to both CMV infection and matching HLA type. Study observations and caveats: The cumulative frequency of public TCR beta families identified carriers of CMV plus the relevant HLA. The ex vivo response was dominated by HLA-C-restricted CMV-specific TCR beta clonotypes.

This CDR3 spans 17 amino acids. After removal of 10 bases from V and 1 base from J, the junction contained 17 bases not matched to a gene. Only one count was recorded for this clonotype. The antigen is not known. One entry per CDR3 protein results from TCRdb running MiXCR on the reads. The sample contains some 110,000 distinct CDR3 sequences, roughly 32% of which appear only once. This material consisted of CD8+ T cells from cultured PBMCs, taken from culture after CMV antigen stimulation. The V and J genes are TRBV12-3 or TRBV12-4 and TRBJ1-1, with 8 bases matching TRBD1. The origin of this receptor is a human donor in good health (CMV status not recorded). Some clones in this sample may be carry-over from other donors' samples. The CDR3 bases are TGTGCCATCAGCAGGACAGGGTGGATCCCCCGGAACACTGAAGCTTTCTTT. Residues: CAISRTGWIPRNTEAFF.